The sample holds many counts of the clone carrying this TCR beta chain. The antigen remains undetermined. The data stem from a study of T-cell reconstitution after alpha-beta-depleted transplantation in children. Study results and limitations: Surviving recipient T cells and thymic progenitors produced the high day-60 TCRbeta diversity seen in some patients. The origin of alpha-beta T cells about two months after transplant was reportedly several hundred expanded graft clones.

Germline CDR1 reads MNHEY; CDR2 reads SVGEGT. Trimming cost V 5 bases and J 3 bases, with 35 bases left between them. CDR3 size: 21 residues. Preparation of the TCRbeta library involved a method that used unique molecular identifiers. TCRdb itself ran the PCR reads through MiXCR, one entry per CDR3 protein. This sample has around 700,000 distinct CDR3 sequences, with around 13% found just once. The V call is TRBV6-2 or TRBV6-3, the J call TRBJ2-7, with a weak D call TRBD1 (5 bases). The sample was PBMCs, taken before TCRalphabeta/CD19-depleted stem cell transplant. The clonotype originates from a girl aged 2-10 years with congenital amegakaryocytic thrombocytopenia, due to receive a stem cell transplant. The CDR3 bases are TGTGCCAGCAGTCCTCCTCGGGCGACAGTTTTGACTCTCTCCCACTACTACGAGCAGTACTTC. Encoded protein: CASSPPRATVLTLSHYYEQYF.